The clone carrying this T cell receptor beta chain has ten or more counts. One entry per CDR3 protein, called by TCRdb with MiXCR from the 5' RACE reads. The table has a few hundred thousand distinct CDR3 sequences, approximately 8.8% seen once. This specimen belongs to a study of identical twins. The V gene lost 4 bases and the J gene lost 3 bases, with 19 bases spanning the gap. CDR1 is SGHRS and CDR2 is YFSETQ in the germline V gene. The CDR3 is 16 residues long. V and J are TRBV5-1 and TRBJ1-2; no clear D. Material: naive T cells sorted from blood. The sequence was obtained from a woman in her forties or fifties in good health. CDR3 sequence reads: CASSPGHTMLDYGYTF. The CDR3 coding sequence is TGCGCCAGCAGCCCCGGGCACACCATGTTAGACTATGGCTACACCTTC.